The entry below gives a single T cell receptor beta chain sequence along with its context. Its cognate antigen is unknown. The protocol was immunoSEQ multiplex PCR, while the TCRdb copy is restricted to in-frame clones and leaves out a portion. The profile shows about 86,000 clones, 85% to 90% of them singletons. Trimming cost V 3 bases and J 4 bases; bases outside gene matches: 11. Germline V lookup: CDR1 LNHNV, CDR2 YYDKDF (reference sequence). The CDR3 loop spans 17 amino acids. The data were obtained in a study of T cell responses to AZD1222 COVID-19 vaccine. Study-level results: Baseline testing showed seropositivity in only a handful of AZD1222 recipients. In the spike-specific TCR repertoire, nearly half reportedly target unmutated variant regions. Females outnumbered males among donors, who were mostly white British; clonal diversity was possibly underestimated. Vaccine-associated CD4 TCRs ranged over spike, dominating at 160-218 and 743-854.

The source is an adult who received the AZD1222 COVID-19 vaccine. The sample consisted of peripheral blood, taken 28 days after the second AZD1222 dose. The chain uses TRBV15 and TRBJ2-2; 7 bases are a match to TRBD1. The CDR3 DNA reads as TGTGCCACCAGCAGCGACCGGGACAGAGTCTTCACCGGGGAGCTGTTTTTT. This codes for CATSSDRDRVFTGELFF.